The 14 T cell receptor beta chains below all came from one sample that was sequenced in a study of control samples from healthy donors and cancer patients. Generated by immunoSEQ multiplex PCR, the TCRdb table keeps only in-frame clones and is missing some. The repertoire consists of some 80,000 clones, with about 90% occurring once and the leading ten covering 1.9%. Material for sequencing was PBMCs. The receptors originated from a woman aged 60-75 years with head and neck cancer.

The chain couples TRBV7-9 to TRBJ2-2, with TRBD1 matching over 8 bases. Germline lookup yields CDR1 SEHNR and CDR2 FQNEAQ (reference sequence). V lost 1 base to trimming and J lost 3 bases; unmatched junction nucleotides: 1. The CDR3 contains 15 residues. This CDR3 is CASSLVGQDTGELFF. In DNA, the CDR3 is TGTGCCAGCAGCTTAGTGGGACAGGACACCGGGGAGCTGTTTTTT.

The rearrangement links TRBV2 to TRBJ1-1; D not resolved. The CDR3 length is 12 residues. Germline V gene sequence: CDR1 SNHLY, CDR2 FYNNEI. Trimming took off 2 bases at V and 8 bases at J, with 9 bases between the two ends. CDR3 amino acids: CASSEQREEAFF. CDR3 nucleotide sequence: TGTGCCAGCAGTGAACAGAGGGAAGAAGCTTTCTTT.

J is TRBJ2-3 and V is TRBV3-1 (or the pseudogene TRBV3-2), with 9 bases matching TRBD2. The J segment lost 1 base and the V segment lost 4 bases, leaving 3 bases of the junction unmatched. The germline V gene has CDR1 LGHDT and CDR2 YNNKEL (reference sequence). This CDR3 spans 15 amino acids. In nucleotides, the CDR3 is TGTGCCAGCAGCCCCATAGCGGGGGGCACAGATACGCAGTATTTT. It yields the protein CASSPIAGGTDTQYF.

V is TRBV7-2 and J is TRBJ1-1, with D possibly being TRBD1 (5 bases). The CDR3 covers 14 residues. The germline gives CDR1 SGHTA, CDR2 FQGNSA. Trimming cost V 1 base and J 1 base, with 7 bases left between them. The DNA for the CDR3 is TGTGCCAGCAGCTTAGGGACATCGAACACTGAAGCTTTCTTT. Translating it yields CASSLGTSNTEAFF.

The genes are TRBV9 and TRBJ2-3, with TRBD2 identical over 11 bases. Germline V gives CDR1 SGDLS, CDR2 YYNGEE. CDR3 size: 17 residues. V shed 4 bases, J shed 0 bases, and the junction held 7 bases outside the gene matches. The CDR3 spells CASSFGLAGTSTDTQYF. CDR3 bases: TGTGCCAGCAGCTTTGGACTAGCGGGTACTAGCACAGATACGCAGTATTTT.

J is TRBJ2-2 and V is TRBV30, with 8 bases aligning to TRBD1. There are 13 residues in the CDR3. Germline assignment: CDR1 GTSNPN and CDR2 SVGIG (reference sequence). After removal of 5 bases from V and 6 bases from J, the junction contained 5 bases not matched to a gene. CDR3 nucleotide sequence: TGTGCCTGGGAATCCAGGGGGCCCGGGGAGCTGTTTTTT. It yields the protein CAWESRGPGELFF.

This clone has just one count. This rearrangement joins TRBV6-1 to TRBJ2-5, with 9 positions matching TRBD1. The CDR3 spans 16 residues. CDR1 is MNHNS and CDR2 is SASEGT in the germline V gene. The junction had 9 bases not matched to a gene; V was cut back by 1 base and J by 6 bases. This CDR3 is CASSEVDRGGGKTQYF. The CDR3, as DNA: TGTGCCAGCAGTGAAGTCGACAGGGGGGGAGGGAAGACCCAGTACTTC.

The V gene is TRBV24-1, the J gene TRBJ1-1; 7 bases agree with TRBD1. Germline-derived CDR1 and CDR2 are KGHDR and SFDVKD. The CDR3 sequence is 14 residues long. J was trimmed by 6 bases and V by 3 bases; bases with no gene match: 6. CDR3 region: CATSDHRQGPEAFF. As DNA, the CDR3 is TGTGCCACCAGTGATCACCGACAGGGCCCTGAAGCTTTCTTT.

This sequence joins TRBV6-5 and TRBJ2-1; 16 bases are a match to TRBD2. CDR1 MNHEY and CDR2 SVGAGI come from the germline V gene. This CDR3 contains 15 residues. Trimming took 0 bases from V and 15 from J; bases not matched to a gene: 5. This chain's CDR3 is CASSYSGLAGGPPFF. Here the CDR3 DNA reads TGTGCCAGCAGTTACTCGGGACTAGCGGGAGGGCCCCCGTTCTTC.

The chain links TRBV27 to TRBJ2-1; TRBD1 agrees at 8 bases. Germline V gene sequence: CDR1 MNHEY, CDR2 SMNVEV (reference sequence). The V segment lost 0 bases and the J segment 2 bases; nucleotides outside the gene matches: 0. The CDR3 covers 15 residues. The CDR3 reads CASSLSQGAYNEQFF. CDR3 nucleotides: TGTGCCAGCAGTTTATCACAGGGGGCCTACAATGAGCAGTTCTTC.

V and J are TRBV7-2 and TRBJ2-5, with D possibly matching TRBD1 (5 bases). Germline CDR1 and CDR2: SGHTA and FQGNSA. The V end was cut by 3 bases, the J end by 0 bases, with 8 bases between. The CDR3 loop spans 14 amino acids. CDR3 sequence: CASSFKTDQETQYF. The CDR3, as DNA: TGTGCCAGCAGCTTTAAGACAGACCAAGAGACCCAGTACTTC.

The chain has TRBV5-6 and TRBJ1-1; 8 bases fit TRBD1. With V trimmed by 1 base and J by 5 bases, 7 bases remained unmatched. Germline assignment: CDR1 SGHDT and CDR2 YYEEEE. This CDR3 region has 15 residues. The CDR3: CASSLRRGRGTEAFF. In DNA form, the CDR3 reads TGTGCCAGCAGCTTGCGCAGGGGGCGAGGAACTGAAGCTTTCTTT.

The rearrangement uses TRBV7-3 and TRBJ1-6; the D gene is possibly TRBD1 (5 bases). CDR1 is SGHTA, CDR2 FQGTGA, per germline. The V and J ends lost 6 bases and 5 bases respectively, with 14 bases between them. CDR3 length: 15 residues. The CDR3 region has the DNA TGTGCCAGCAGTTCAACGGGACGGAATAATTCACCCCTCCACTTT. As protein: CASSSTGRNNSPLHF. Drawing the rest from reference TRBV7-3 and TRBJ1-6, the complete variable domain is GAGVSQTPSNKVTEKGKYVELRCDPISGHTALYWYRQSLGQGPEFLIYFQGTGAADDSGLPNDRFFAVRPEGSVSTLKIQRTERGDSAVYLCASSSTGRNNSPLHFGNGTRLTVT.

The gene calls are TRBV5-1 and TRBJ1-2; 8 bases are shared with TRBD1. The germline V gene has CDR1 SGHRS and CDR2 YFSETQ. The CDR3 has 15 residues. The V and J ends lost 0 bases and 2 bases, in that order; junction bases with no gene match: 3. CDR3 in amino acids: CASSLGDRWNYGYTF. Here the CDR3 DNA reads TGCGCCAGCAGCTTGGGGGACAGGTGGAACTATGGCTACACCTTC. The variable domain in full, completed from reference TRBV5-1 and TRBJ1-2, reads KAGVTQTPRYLIKTRGQQVTLSCSPISGHRSVSWYQQTPGQGLQFLFEYFSETQRNKGNFPGRFSGRQFSNSRSEMNVSTLELGDSALYLCASSLGDRWNYGYTFGSGTRLTVV.